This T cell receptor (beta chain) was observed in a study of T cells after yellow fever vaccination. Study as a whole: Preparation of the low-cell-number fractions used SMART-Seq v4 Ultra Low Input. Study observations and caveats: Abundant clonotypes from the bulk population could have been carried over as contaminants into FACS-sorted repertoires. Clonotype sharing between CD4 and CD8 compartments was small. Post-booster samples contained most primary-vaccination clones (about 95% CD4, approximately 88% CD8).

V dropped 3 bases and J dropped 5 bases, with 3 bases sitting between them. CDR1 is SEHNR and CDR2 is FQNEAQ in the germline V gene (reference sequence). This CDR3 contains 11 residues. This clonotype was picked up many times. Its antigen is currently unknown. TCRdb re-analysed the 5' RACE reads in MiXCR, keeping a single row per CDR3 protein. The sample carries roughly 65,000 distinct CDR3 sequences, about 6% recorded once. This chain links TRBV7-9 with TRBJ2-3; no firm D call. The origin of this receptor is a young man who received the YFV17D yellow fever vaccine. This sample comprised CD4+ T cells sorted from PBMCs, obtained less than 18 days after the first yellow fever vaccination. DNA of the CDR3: TGTGCCAGCAGCTTTTTAGATACGCAGTATTTT. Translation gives CASSFLDTQYF.